These T cell receptor beta chains were read from a single sample in a study of sequential checkpoint blockade in melanoma. Clones were sequenced by immunoSEQ multiplex PCR, and TCRdb holds only the in-frame ones, with some missing. Of about 22,000 clones in the sample, more than 80% were seen once. The specimen comprised CD8+ T cells sorted from blood (inferred from file names), sampled from a patient given nivolumab and ipilimumab in sequence. The receptors were sampled from a human donor with melanoma. Both conserved end residues are part of each CDR3. Fields, in order: CDR3 protein, CDR3 DNA, J gene, D gene, V gene, clone size. The D gene is left open where the match is weak. Clone size is shown for a subset of rows, as once, few, many or a class of expanded clone.

CASSLIAGAQVDTQYF	TGTGCCAGCAGCTTAATAGCGGGGGCGCAGGTAGATACGCAGTATTTT	TRBJ2-3	TRBD2	TRBV14	.
CASSHPPSGGRNQETQYF	TGCGCCAGCAGCCATCCGCCCTCTGGGGGGAGGAACCAAGAGACCCAGTACTTC	TRBJ2-5	.	TRBV4-1	.
CATALPPGQTSPGELFF	TGTGCCACCGCTCTACCACCGGGACAGACGTCCCCCGGGGAGCTGTTTTTT	TRBJ2-2	TRBD1	TRBV7-9	.
CSVEGSWGDGISSYNEQFF	TGCAGCGTTGAGGGCTCCTGGGGGGACGGAATTAGCTCCTACAATGAGCAGTTCTTC	TRBJ2-1	.	TRBV29-1	.
CASSLDMAYGYTF	TGTGCCAGCAGCCTGGACATGGCCTATGGCTACACCTTC	TRBJ1-2	.	TRBV5-8	.
CASSSGQGAFRREQYF	TGTGCCAGCAGTTCCGGACAGGGGGCGTTTAGACGCGAGCAGTACTTC	TRBJ2-7	TRBD1	TRBV11-2	.
CASSWGQAGDEQFF	TGTGCCAGCAGCTGGGGACAGGCGGGCGATGAGCAGTTCTTC	TRBJ2-1	TRBD1	TRBV5-6	once
CAISGSSGSNEQYF	TGTGCCATCTCTGGTTCTAGCGGGAGCAACGAGCAGTACTTC	TRBJ2-7	TRBD2	TRBV10-3	.
CASSFRDRNTEAFF	TGTGCCAGCAGTTTTAGAGACAGAAACACTGAAGCTTTCTTT	TRBJ1-1	.	TRBV28	.
CASSPSQANTGELFF	TGTGCCAGCAGTCCCTCTCAGGCGAACACCGGGGAGCTGTTTTTT	TRBJ2-2	.	TRBV6-4	.
CASSQGQGVGGTYNSPLHF	TGCGCCAGCAGCCAAGGTCAGGGGGTAGGTGGCACCTATAATTCACCCCTCCACTTT	TRBJ1-6	TRBD1	TRBV4-3	once
CASSKAGGPQETQYF	TGTGCCAGTAGTAAGGCGGGAGGGCCTCAAGAGACCCAGTACTTC	TRBJ2-5	TRBD2	TRBV2	once
CASSLFLAGVESAGELFF	TGTGCCAGCAGCTTATTTTTAGCGGGAGTTGAGTCGGCCGGGGAGCTGTTTTTT	TRBJ2-2	TRBD2	TRBV7-2	.
CSVRGLAGGPVYTDTQYF	TGCAGCGTTCGAGGACTAGCGGGAGGGCCGGTGTACACAGATACGCAGTATTTT	TRBJ2-3	TRBD2	TRBV29-1	.
CASSSILPRPQHF	TGCGCCAGCAGCTCCATCTTGCCTAGGCCCCAGCATTTT	TRBJ1-5	.	TRBV5-1	.
CASSFTGNTEAFF	TGTGCCAGCAGCTTTACCGGGAACACTGAAGCTTTCTTT	TRBJ1-1	.	TRBV11-2	.
CASSLASGIMHEQYF	TGTGCCAGCAGCTTAGCTAGCGGGATTATGCACGAGCAGTACTTC	TRBJ2-7	TRBD2	TRBV7-6	.
CAISGSSRGTDNEQFF	TGTGCCATCAGTGGGTCGTCTAGGGGGACAGACAATGAGCAGTTCTTC	TRBJ2-1	TRBD1	TRBV10-3	.
CASSLGQGVYEQYF	TGTGCCAGCAGCCTAGGACAGGGGGTCTACGAGCAGTACTTC	TRBJ2-7	TRBD1	TRBV2	.
CASSGQGTQPQHF	TGTGCCAGCAGTGGGCAGGGGACTCAGCCCCAGCATTTT	TRBJ1-5	.	TRBV28	.
CASSQDIEKGLQETQYF	TGTGCCAGCAGCCAAGATATCGAGAAGGGGCTCCAAGAGACCCAGTACTTC	TRBJ2-5	.	TRBV14	.
CASSLESGRYYNEQFF	TGCGCCAGCAGCTTGGAATCCGGGAGATATTACAATGAGCAGTTCTTC	TRBJ2-1	.	TRBV5-1	.
CASSSQGGPPGELFF	TGCGCCAGCAGTTCGCAGGGAGGGCCCCCCGGGGAGCTGTTTTTT	TRBJ2-2	TRBD2	TRBV5-1	.
CASSFTENYGYTF	TGCGCCAGCAGCTTCACAGAGAACTATGGCTACACCTTC	TRBJ1-2	.	TRBV5-1	once
CASSAARVGNQPQHF	TGTGCCAGCAGCGCTGCGAGGGTTGGCAATCAGCCCCAGCATTTT	TRBJ1-5	.	TRBV2	.
CASSFRDSNNEQFF	TGTGCCAGCAGTTTCCGGGACAGCAACAATGAGCAGTTCTTC	TRBJ2-1	TRBD1	TRBV27	.
CASSPMGGTYEQYF	TGTGCCAGCAGCCCAATGGGAGGGACCTACGAGCAGTACTTC	TRBJ2-7	TRBD2	TRBV9	.
CASSWTGGSQPQHF	TGTGCCAGCAGTTGGACAGGGGGCTCTCAGCCCCAGCATTTT	TRBJ1-5	TRBD1	TRBV27	.
CASSEELGSYNEQFF	TGTGCCAGCAGTGAAGAACTAGGCTCCTACAATGAGCAGTTCTTC	TRBJ2-1	.	TRBV6-1	.
CASSELADYEQYF	TGTGCCAGCAGTGAACTAGCGGACTACGAGCAGTACTTC	TRBJ2-7	TRBD2	TRBV27	.
CASSWTGASRGPPYEQYF	TGTGCCAGCAGCTGGACAGGGGCATCGCGGGGACCACCTTACGAGCAGTACTTC	TRBJ2-7	TRBD1	TRBV11-2	.
CASSGADPAEAFF	TGTGCCAGTAGTGGGGCCGACCCCGCCGAAGCTTTCTTT	TRBJ1-1	.	TRBV19	.
CASSIDWADESGANVLTF	TGTGCCAGTAGTATAGATTGGGCAGATGAGTCTGGGGCCAACGTCCTGACTTTC	TRBJ2-6	.	TRBV19	.
CASSFHTGEGNQPQHF	TGTGCCAGCAGCTTCCATACAGGGGAGGGCAATCAGCCCCAGCATTTT	TRBJ1-5	TRBD1	TRBV7-2	.
CASSLFRGQPQHF	TGTGCCAGCAGTTTATTTAGAGGTCAGCCCCAGCATTTT	TRBJ1-5	.	TRBV27	.
CASSPPGQGWNEQFF	TGTGCCAGCAGCCCACCGGGACAGGGGTGGAATGAGCAGTTCTTC	TRBJ2-1	TRBD1	TRBV6-5	.
CATGTEASGDTQYF	TGTGCCACTGGAACCGAAGCCAGCGGAGATACGCAGTATTTT	TRBJ2-3	.	TRBV7-8	.
CASSSLGTANYGYTF	TGTGCCAGCAGCTCCCTTGGGACAGCCAACTATGGCTACACCTTC	TRBJ1-2	TRBD1	TRBV7-8	.
CASRREFSYEQYF	TGTGCCAGCAGGAGGGAGTTTTCCTACGAGCAGTACTTC	TRBJ2-7	.	TRBV11-2	.